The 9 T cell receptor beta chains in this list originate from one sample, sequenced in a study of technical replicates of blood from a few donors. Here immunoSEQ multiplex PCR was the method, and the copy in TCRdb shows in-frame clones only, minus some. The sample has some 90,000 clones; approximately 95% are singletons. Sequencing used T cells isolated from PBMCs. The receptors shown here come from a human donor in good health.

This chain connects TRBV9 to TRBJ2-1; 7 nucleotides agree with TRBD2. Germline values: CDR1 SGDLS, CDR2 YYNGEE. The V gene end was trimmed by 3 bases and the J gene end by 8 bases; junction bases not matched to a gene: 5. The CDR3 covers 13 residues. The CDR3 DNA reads TGTGCCAGCAGCGGGGGAGGGTACTATGAGCAGTTCTTC. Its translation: CASSGGGYYEQFF.

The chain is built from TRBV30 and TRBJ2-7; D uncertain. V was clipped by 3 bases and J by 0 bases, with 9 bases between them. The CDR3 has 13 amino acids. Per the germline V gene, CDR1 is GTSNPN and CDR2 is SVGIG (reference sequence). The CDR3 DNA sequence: TGTGCCTGGAGAAAGCGCGGCTCCTACGAGCAGTACTTC. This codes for CAWRKRGSYEQYF.

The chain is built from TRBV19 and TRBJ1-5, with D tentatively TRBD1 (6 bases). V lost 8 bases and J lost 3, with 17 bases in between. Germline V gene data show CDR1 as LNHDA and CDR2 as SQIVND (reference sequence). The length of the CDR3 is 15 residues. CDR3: CASRAQGRSNQPQHF. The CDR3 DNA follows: TGTGCCAGTCGAGCGCAGGGGCGATCCAATCAGCCCCAGCATTTT.

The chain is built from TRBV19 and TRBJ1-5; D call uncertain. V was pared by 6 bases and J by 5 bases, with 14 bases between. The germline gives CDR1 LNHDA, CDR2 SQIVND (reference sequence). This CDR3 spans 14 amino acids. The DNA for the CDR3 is TGTGCCAGTAGATCCGGAGTCGCGGATCAGCCCCAGCATTTT. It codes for CASRSGVADQPQHF.

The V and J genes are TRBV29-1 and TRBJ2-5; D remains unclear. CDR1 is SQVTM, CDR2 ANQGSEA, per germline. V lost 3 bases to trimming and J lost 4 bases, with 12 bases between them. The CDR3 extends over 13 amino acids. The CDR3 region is CSVDTVLSETQYF. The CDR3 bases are TGCAGCGTTGACACGGTTTTATCAGAGACCCAGTACTTC.

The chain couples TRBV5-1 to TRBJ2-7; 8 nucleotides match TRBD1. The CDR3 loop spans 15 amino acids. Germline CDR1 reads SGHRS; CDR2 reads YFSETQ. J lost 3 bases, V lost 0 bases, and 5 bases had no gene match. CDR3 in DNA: TGCGCCAGCAGCTTGGCGGGGACAGGAGACTACGAGCAGTACTTC. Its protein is CASSLAGTGDYEQYF.

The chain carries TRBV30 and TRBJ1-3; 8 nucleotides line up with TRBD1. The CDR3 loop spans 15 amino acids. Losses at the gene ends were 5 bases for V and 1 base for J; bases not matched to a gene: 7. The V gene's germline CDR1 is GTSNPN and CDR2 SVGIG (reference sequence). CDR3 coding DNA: TGTGCCTGGCGATTCACAGGGGGATCTGGAAACACCATATATTTT. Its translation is CAWRFTGGSGNTIYF.

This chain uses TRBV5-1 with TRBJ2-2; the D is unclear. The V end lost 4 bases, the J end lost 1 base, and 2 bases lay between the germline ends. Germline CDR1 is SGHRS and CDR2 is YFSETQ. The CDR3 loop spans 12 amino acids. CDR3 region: CASSLNTGELFF. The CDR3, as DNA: TGCGCCAGCAGCCTGAACACCGGGGAGCTGTTTTTT. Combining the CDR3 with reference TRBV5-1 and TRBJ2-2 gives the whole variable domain KAGVTQTPRYLIKTRGQQVTLSCSPISGHRSVSWYQQTPGQGLQFLFEYFSETQRNKGNFPGRFSGRQFSNSRSEMNVSTLELGDSALYLCASSLNTGELFFGEGSRLTVL.

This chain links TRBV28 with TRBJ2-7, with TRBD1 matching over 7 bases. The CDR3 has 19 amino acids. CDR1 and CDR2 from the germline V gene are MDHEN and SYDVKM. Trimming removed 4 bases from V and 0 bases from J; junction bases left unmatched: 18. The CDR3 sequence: CASSSPGLLYRGSSYEQYF. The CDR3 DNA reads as TGTGCCAGCAGTTCCCCCGGCCTTTTATACAGGGGTAGCTCCTACGAGCAGTACTTC.